The TCR beta chain described here comes from a study of T cell clonotyping in hematopoietic cell transplantation. Germline trimming cut 6 bases from V and 8 bases from J; bases unmatched to any gene: 10. The CDR3 is 14 residues long. From germline, CDR1 is ENHRY and CDR2 SYGVKD. General study results and limits: Few recipient clonotypes overlapped donors; over 95% were de novo at given depth.

Method: immunoSEQ multiplex PCR; TCRdb's copy keeps in-frame clones and lacks some. The table records some 30,000 clones, about 83% of them present only once. As for this clone: No antigen is known for it.

The time point: recipient sample about 28 days before transplant, after cytoreduction. The sample in question was peripheral blood mononuclear cells, obtained before stem cell transplant. The V gene is TRBV10-3, the J gene TRBJ2-1; the match to TRBD1 covers 7 bases. This clonotype originated in a woman aged 25 to 39 with chronic myeloid leukemia. Some clones in this sample may be carry-over from other donors' samples. The DNA for the CDR3 is TGTGCCATCAGGAGGGGGCCTGATACCCATGAGCAGTTCTTC. It encodes CAIRRGPDTHEQFF.